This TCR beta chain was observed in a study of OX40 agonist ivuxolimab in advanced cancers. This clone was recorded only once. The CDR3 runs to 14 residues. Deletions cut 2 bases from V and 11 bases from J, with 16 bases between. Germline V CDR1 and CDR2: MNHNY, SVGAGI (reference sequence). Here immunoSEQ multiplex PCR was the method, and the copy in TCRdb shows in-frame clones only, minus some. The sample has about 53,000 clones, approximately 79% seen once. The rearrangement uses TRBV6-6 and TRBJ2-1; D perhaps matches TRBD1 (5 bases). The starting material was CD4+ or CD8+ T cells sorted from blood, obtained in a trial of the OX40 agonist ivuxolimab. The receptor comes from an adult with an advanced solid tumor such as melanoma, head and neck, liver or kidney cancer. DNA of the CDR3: TGTGCCAGCAGTTACGGGGCCTCAGCTACCCAGCAGTTCTTC. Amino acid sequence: CASSYGASATQQFF.